A selection of T cell receptor beta chains follows, all from one sample in a study of CD8+ T cells in alopecia areata. Sequenced by immunoSEQ multiplex PCR; TCRdb stores in-frame clones only, minus some. The data hold about 69,000 clones, with roughly 60% observed a single time. The sample here was CD8+ T cells sorted from blood, taken at week 0. Receptors were obtained from a human donor with alopecia areata. Both conserved end residues are part of each CDR3. Fields, in order: clone size, V gene, D gene, J gene, CDR3 DNA, CDR3 protein. The D gene is left open where the match is weak. The size of a clone is reported for some rows only, either as once, few or many, or as a class for expanded clones.

>-|TRBV7-9|-|TRBJ2-3
TGTGCCAGCAGCTCAATAAAGCGGGCAGACACAGATACGCAGTATTTT
CASSSIKRADTDTQYF
>few|TRBV29-1|TRBD2|TRBJ2-7
TGCAGCGTTGTCGAGCGGGGGTCCTACGAGCAGTACTTC
CSVVERGSYEQYF
>-|TRBV27|-|TRBJ1-2
TGTGCCAGCAGGACAACCAACTATGGCTACACCTTC
CASRTTNYGYTF
>-|TRBV5-1|-|TRBJ1-5
TGCGCCAGCAGCTGGACTAGAGGGCAGCCCCAGCATTTT
CASSWTRGQPQHF
>large|TRBV19|-|TRBJ2-2
TGTGCCAGTAGTCTCAGACTCCCCAAAGACACCGGGGAGCTGTTTTTT
CASSLRLPKDTGELFF
>-|TRBV29-1|TRBD1|TRBJ2-7
TGCAGCGTTACCGGGACAGGATGGTCCTACGAGCAGTACTTC
CSVTGTGWSYEQYF
>once|TRBV7-9|-|TRBJ1-1
TGTGCCAGCAGCCACTCTTACACTGAAGCTTTCTTT
CASSHSYTEAFF
>-|TRBV6-6|TRBD2|TRBJ2-2
TGTGCCAGCAGTTACAATCCTAGCGGGAAAGGCGGGGAGCTGTTTTTT
CASSYNPSGKGGELFF
>-|TRBV5-1|-|TRBJ1-5
TGCGCCAGCAGCTACGTGGGGGGGCAGCCCCAGCATTTT
CASSYVGGQPQHF
>-|TRBV5-1|TRBD1|TRBJ1-1
TGCGCCAGCGCAGAGACAGGGCTGAACACTGAAGCTTTCTTT
CASAETGLNTEAFF
>-|TRBV4-1|TRBD2|TRBJ2-3
TGCGCCAGCAGCCAAGATCGGGGGCTTAGCGGGGTTGGAGATACGCAGTATTTT
CASSQDRGLSGVGDTQYF
>-|TRBV6-5|-|TRBJ1-5
TGTGCCAGCAGCCCGACAGACGATAGCAATCAGCCCCAGCATTTT
CASSPTDDSNQPQHF
>-|TRBV5-6|-|TRBJ2-3
TGTGCCAGGCGGCGACAGATCACAGATACGCAGTATTTT
CARRRQITDTQYF
>-|TRBV29-1|-|TRBJ2-1
TGCAGCGTTGAGGGGGGAAGTGGTGAGCAGTTCTTC
CSVEGGSGEQFF
>-|TRBV9|TRBD1|TRBJ1-5
TGTGCCAGCAGCGTAGCGGACAGGGGGCGATACCAGCCCCAGCATTTT
CASSVADRGRYQPQHF
>-|TRBV6-6|-|TRBJ2-5
TGTGCCAGCAGTTACAGTCGGGCAGCCCAAGAGACCCAGTACTTC
CASSYSRAAQETQYF
>-|TRBV7-9|-|TRBJ1-2
TGTGCCAGCAGCTGGTGGGCAGCTCATGGCTACACCTTC
CASSWWAAHGYTF
>-|TRBV30|TRBD2|TRBJ2-3
TGTGCCTGGAGTGTAACCGGGGGGGCAGATACGCAGTATTTT
CAWSVTGGADTQYF
>few|TRBV5-6|-|TRBJ1-5
TGTGCCAGCAGCTTGACAGGGAATCAGCCCCAGCATTTT
CASSLTGNQPQHF
>-|TRBV5-1|-|TRBJ2-5
TGCGCCAGCAGCTTGGCCACAGGGCAGGAGACCCAGTACTTC
CASSLATGQETQYF
>-|TRBV25-1|-|TRBJ2-1
TGTGCCAGCAGTGGCTTCAATGAGCAGTTCTTC
CASSGFNEQFF
>few|TRBV29-1|-|TRBJ2-3
TGCAGCGTTGGGGGGCCGTGGGTAGCGGATAGCACAGATACGCAGTATTTT
CSVGGPWVADSTDTQYF
>-|TRBV25-1|-|TRBJ2-7
TGTGCCAGCAGTGCTACAAAGGGGTACCTCTACGAGCAGTACTTC
CASSATKGYLYEQYF
>few|TRBV7-9|TRBD1|TRBJ2-3
TGTGCCAGCAGCTTAGCGTCACAGGGGGCGGCAGATACGCAGTATTTT
CASSLASQGAADTQYF
>once|TRBV30|-|TRBJ2-7
TGTGCCTGGAGCAGGGCAGGGATTGGCTACGAGCAGTACTTC
CAWSRAGIGYEQYF
>-|TRBV27|-|TRBJ1-5
TGTGCCAGCAGTTTATTGGGCAGCAATCAGCCCCAGCATTTT
CASSLLGSNQPQHF
>-|TRBV4-1|-|TRBJ2-1
TGCGCCAGCAGCTATTCGACTCCGTACAATGAGCAGTTCTTC
CASSYSTPYNEQFF
>-|TRBV9|TRBD1|TRBJ2-3
TGTGCCAGCAGCACCTCCCCGGGACAGGGCACAGATACGCAGTATTTT
CASSTSPGQGTDTQYF
>-|TRBV7-9|-|TRBJ1-1
TGTGCCAGCAGCACGGAGGCGCGGGGCACTGAAGCTTTCTTT
CASSTEARGTEAFF
>-|TRBV6-1|TRBD1|TRBJ2-7
TGTGCCAGCAGTGAAGCGCCTCCGGGACAGGGATTTTTCTACGAGCAGTACTTC
CASSEAPPGQGFFYEQYF
>few|TRBV19|TRBD1|TRBJ1-1
TGTGCCAGTAGTATCAACAGGGGCGCTGAAGCTTTCTTT
CASSINRGAEAFF
>-|TRBV9|-|TRBJ2-6
TGTGCCAGCAGCGTGAATCTGCGTTCTGGGGCCAACGTCCTGACTTTC
CASSVNLRSGANVLTF
>-|TRBV4-1|-|TRBJ1-5
TGCGCCAGCAGCCACGTTCTAACCGCTCAGCCCCAGCATTTT
CASSHVLTAQPQHF
>-|TRBV30|TRBD2|TRBJ2-3
TGTGCCTGGAGTGGCGGGAGGGGTGGAGTGGATACGCAGTATTTT
CAWSGGRGGVDTQYF
>-|TRBV7-9|-|TRBJ1-5
TGTGCCAGCAGCTTAGTCGGGCCGGTGAATCAGCCCCAGCATTTT
CASSLVGPVNQPQHF
>few|TRBV29-1|TRBD1|TRBJ2-2
TGCAGCGTTACCGGGACAGTCACCGGGGAGCTGTTTTTT
CSVTGTVTGELFF
>-|TRBV4-2|TRBD1|TRBJ2-5
TGTGCCAGCAGCCAAGAGGGTGAGGGGGCGTCCTTACAAGAGACCCAGTACTTC
CASSQEGEGASLQETQYF
>-|TRBV27|-|TRBJ2-7
TGTGCCAGCAGTTTGGGGGGGCGATCCTACGAGCAGTACTTC
CASSLGGRSYEQYF
>-|TRBV9|TRBD1|TRBJ1-5
TGTGCCAGCAGCGACGGGACAGGTGGTCAGCCCCAGCATTTT
CASSDGTGGQPQHF
>once|TRBV27|-|TRBJ2-7
TGTGCCAGCAGTCCTACCTTGGACTTCTCCTACGAGCAGTACTTC
CASSPTLDFSYEQYF
>-|TRBV27|TRBD1|TRBJ1-2
TGTGCCAGCAGTCCCCCGGGACAGGGTTGGTATGGCTACACCTTC
CASSPPGQGWYGYTF
>medium-sized|TRBV2|TRBD2|TRBJ2-3
TGTGCCAGCAGTGGGACTAGCGGGGGCACAGATACGCAGTATTTT
CASSGTSGGTDTQYF
>-|TRBV2|-|TRBJ2-1
TGTGCCAGCAGTGACGGTAGTCAGTACAATGAGCAGTTCTTC
CASSDGSQYNEQFF
>-|TRBV25-1|-|TRBJ2-7
TGTGCCAGCAGTGAAGGCAGGTACTACGAGCAGTACTTC
CASSEGRYYEQYF
>few|TRBV19|TRBD1|TRBJ2-7
TGTGCCAGCGCGGCGGGTGGACAGGGCGCCTACGAGCAGTACTTC
CASAAGGQGAYEQYF
>-|TRBV29-1|TRBD2|TRBJ2-1
TGCAGCGTCTCCACTAGCGGGAGTCTGAATGAGCAGTTCTTC
CSVSTSGSLNEQFF
>-|TRBV15|TRBD2|TRBJ2-1
TGTGCCACCAGCAGAGTACCGGGAGGGCCGGATGAGCAGTTCTTC
CATSRVPGGPDEQFF
>-|TRBV27|-|TRBJ2-4
TGTGCCAGCAGCTGGGCGGCCAAAAACATTCAGTACTTC
CASSWAAKNIQYF
>-|TRBV27|-|TRBJ1-5
TGTGCCAGCAGTTTATACAACAATCAGCCCCAGCATTTT
CASSLYNNQPQHF
>many|TRBV5-1|-|TRBJ2-1
TGCGCCAGCAGCTTCACGACAAGTTACAATGAGCAGTTCTTC
CASSFTTSYNEQFF
>-|TRBV5-6|-|TRBJ2-7
TGTGCCAGCAGCTCTGGACCCTTCGCCTACGAGCAGTACTTC
CASSSGPFAYEQYF
>-|TRBV7-2|TRBD2|TRBJ2-2
TGTGCCAGCAGCTTACAAGCGGGAGGAGACACCGGGGAGCTGTTTTTT
CASSLQAGGDTGELFF
>few|TRBV21-1|-|TRBJ2-7
TGTGCCAGCAGCATGGGGGACAGTTTCTACGAGCAGTACTTC
CASSMGDSFYEQYF
>-|TRBV2|-|TRBJ1-1
TGTGCCAGCAGTGAGGCGACCGGCACTGAAGCTTTCTTT
CASSEATGTEAFF